This entry lists 12 T cell receptor beta chains sequenced from one sample in a study of blood T cell repertoires in COVID-19. Some clones are missing from TCRdb's copy, which holds only in-frame ones; the method was immunoSEQ multiplex PCR. The sample yields about 280,000 clones, 88% seen once. Sequenced: peripheral blood. These receptors all stem from a man aged 18 to 29 with active or convalescent COVID-19.

The chain links TRBV6-5 to TRBJ1-1; the D gene is possibly TRBD1 (5 bases). The CDR3 totals 11 residues. Germline V CDR1 and CDR2: MNHEY, SVGAGI. The V end lost 6 bases, the J end lost 6 bases, and 8 bases lay between the germline ends. DNA for the CDR3: TGTGCCAGCAGACGGGGGGCTGAAGCTTTCTTT. This gives the protein CASRRGAEAFF.

The chain couples TRBV9 to TRBJ1-2; D is possibly TRBD1 (5 bases). Germline CDR1 reads SGDLS; CDR2 reads YYNGEE. This CDR3 contains 14 residues. The V end lost 4 bases, the J end lost 0 bases, and 10 bases lay between the germline ends. The CDR3 spells CASSYMTANYGYTF. The CDR3, as DNA: TGTGCCAGCAGCTACATGACAGCTAACTATGGCTACACCTTC.

The J gene is TRBJ2-7, the V gene TRBV6-5; 11 bases map to TRBD2. V was pared by 6 bases and J by 4 bases, with 8 bases of the junction left unmatched. The CDR3 consists of 15 residues. Per the germline V gene, CDR1 is MNHEY and CDR2 is SVGAGI. CDR3 in amino acids: CASSQETSGGYEQYF. The DNA for the CDR3 is TGTGCCAGCAGCCAAGAAACTAGCGGGGGATACGAGCAGTACTTC.

This clone was observed many times. The V call is TRBV6-5, the J call TRBJ2-3; 11 nucleotides align to TRBD2. This CDR3 has 15 residues. V lost 5 bases to trimming and J lost 9 bases; unmatched junction nucleotides: 10. Germline V gene data show CDR1 as MNHEY and CDR2 as SVGAGI. Here the CDR3 DNA reads TGTGCCAGCAGTCAAACACTAGCGGGGGATGGAACGCAGTATTTT. It specifies CASSQTLAGDGTQYF.

V gene TRBV10-3 combines with J gene TRBJ1-3, with 7 bases identical to TRBD1. Germline V gives CDR1 ENHRY, CDR2 SYGVKD. The CDR3 contains 19 residues. V shed 5 bases and J 3 bases; nucleotides not matched to a gene: 19. CDR3: CAISPRVGQPAGSGNTIYF. The CDR3, as DNA: TGTGCCATCAGTCCAAGGGTGGGACAGCCGGCCGGGAGTGGAAACACCATATATTTT.

CDR3 residues: CASSLQGSGANVLTF. The CDR3 nucleotides read TGTGCCAGCAGCCTTCAGGGGTCTGGGGCCAACGTCCTGACTTTC. This chain uses TRBV9 with TRBJ2-6, with TRBD1 as a possible D gene (6 bases). Germline CDR1 and CDR2: SGDLS and YYNGEE. V dropped 4 bases and J dropped 1 base, with 9 bases sitting between them. This CDR3 has 15 residues.

This chain connects TRBV19 to TRBJ1-2; D is ambiguous. The CDR3 totals 14 residues. Germline V lookup: CDR1 LNHDA, CDR2 SQIVND (reference sequence). The V end lost 9 bases, the J end lost 8 bases, and 22 bases lay between the germline ends. CDR3 coding DNA: TGTGCCAGCCACTCTCCGAACGGGGAAGTGGGCTACACCTTC. Its protein product is CASHSPNGEVGYTF.

This chain connects TRBV4-3 to TRBJ2-3; D gene uncertain. The CDR3 spans 13 residues. Germline V gene lookup returns CDR1 LGHNA and CDR2 YSLEER. The ends were cut back, 2 bases at V and 2 bases at J, with 5 bases in the middle. The chain's CDR3 is CASSQTPTDTQYF. In DNA form, the CDR3 reads TGCGCCAGCAGCCAAACACCCACAGATACGCAGTATTTT.

J is TRBJ1-2 and V is TRBV7-2, with 7 positions matching TRBD1. This CDR3 is 14 amino acids long. J was trimmed by 5 bases and V by 4 bases; bases with no gene match: 7. The germline CDR1 and CDR2 sequences are SGHTA and FQGNSA. CDR3 amino acids: CASSSRTGTYGYTF. The CDR3 DNA follows: TGTGCCAGCAGCTCCCGGACAGGAACGTATGGCTACACCTTC.

In its sample, this clone was seen once. The chain carries TRBV25-1 and TRBJ2-7, with 8 bases lining up with TRBD2. This CDR3 contains 15 residues. Per germline, CDR1 MGHDK and CDR2 SYGVNS. V lost 2 bases, J lost 2 bases, and 5 bases stayed unmatched. CDR3 in DNA: TGTGCCAGCAGTGAAGGTAGCGGGGAGACCTACGAGCAGTACTTC. Encoded protein: CASSEGSGETYEQYF.

CDR3 amino acids: CASSPRTAGELFF. For the CDR3, the DNA is TGTGCCAGCAGCCCTCGGACAGCCGGGGAGCTGTTTTTT. V is TRBV14 and J is TRBJ2-2, with D maybe TRBD1 (6 bases). Germline V gene sequence: CDR1 SGHDN, CDR2 FVKESK. This CDR3 has 13 amino acids. Trimming stripped 4 bases from V and 6 bases from J, with 9 bases between. The entire variable domain, with the rest obtained from reference TRBV14 and TRBJ2-2, is as follows: EAGVTQFPSHSVIEKGQTVTLRCDPISGHDNLYWYRRVMGKEIKFLLHFVKESKQDESGMPNNRFLAERTGGTYSTLKVQPAELEDSGVYFCASSPRTAGELFFGEGSRLTVL.

This clone was seen just once. V usage is TRBV5-1 and J usage is TRBJ1-2; D not resolved. CDR3 length: 14 amino acids. V dropped 1 base and J dropped 5 bases, with 12 bases sitting between them. The V gene's germline CDR1 is SGHRS and CDR2 YFSETQ. This CDR3 reads CASSLSGTAYGYTF. In DNA, the CDR3 is TGCGCCAGCAGCTTGTCGGGTACGGCGTATGGCTACACCTTC.